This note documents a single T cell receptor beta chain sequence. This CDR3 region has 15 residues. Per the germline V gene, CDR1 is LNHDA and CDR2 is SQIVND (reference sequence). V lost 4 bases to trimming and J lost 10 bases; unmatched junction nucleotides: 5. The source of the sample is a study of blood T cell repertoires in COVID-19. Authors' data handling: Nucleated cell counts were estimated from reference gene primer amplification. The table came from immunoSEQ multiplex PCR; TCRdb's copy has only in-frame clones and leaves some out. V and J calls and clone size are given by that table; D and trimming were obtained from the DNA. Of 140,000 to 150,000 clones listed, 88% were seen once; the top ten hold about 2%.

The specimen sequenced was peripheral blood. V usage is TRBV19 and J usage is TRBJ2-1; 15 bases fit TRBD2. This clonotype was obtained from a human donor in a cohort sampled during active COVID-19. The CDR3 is CASSRTSGGAREQFF. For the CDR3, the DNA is TGTGCCAGTAGTAGGACTAGCGGGGGGGCTCGCGAGCAGTTCTTC.